The 18 T cell receptor beta chains below all came from one sample that was sequenced in a study of OX40 agonist ivuxolimab in advanced cancers. Clones were read by immunoSEQ multiplex PCR, and TCRdb kept only the in-frame ones, dropping some. The profile covers approximately 58,000 clones, with around four fifths appearing a single time and 2.1% taken by the ten largest. Sequencing used CD4+ or CD8+ T cells sorted from blood, obtained in a trial of the OX40 agonist ivuxolimab. These receptors were obtained from an adult with an advanced solid tumor such as melanoma, head and neck, liver or kidney cancer.

V gene TRBV27 combines with J gene TRBJ1-5; TRBD1 matches at 11 bases. J lost 4 bases, V lost 5 bases, and 7 bases had no gene match. CDR3 length equals 16 residues. CDR1 is MNHEY and CDR2 is SMNVEV in the germline V gene (reference sequence). CDR3 nucleotides: TGTGCCAGCAGTCCCTGGACAGGGGGCCCAAATCAGCCCCAGCATTTT. This gives the protein CASSPWTGGPNQPQHF.

The chain joins TRBV5-8 to TRBJ1-3; no clear D gene. V was trimmed by 1 base and J by 0 bases, leaving 8 bases between them. This CDR3 has 15 amino acids. CDR1 and CDR2 (germline): SGHTS, YDEGEE. The CDR3 here is CASSLTADSGNTIYF. In DNA form, the CDR3 reads TGTGCCAGCAGCTTGACGGCTGACTCTGGAAACACCATATATTTT.

The chain carries TRBV27 and TRBJ2-7, with TRBD1 matching 7 bases. CDR3 size: 15 residues. Looked up from germline, CDR1 is MNHEY and CDR2 is SMNVEV (reference sequence). V lost 5 bases to trimming and J lost 0 bases; unmatched junction nucleotides: 7. The DNA of the CDR3 is TGTGCCAGCAGTGCCGACAGGGTGGGCTCCTACGAGCAGTACTTC. The encoded protein is CASSADRVGSYEQYF.

This clone was observed a handful of times. This sequence joins TRBV15 and TRBJ2-1; D is undetermined. The ends were cut back, 0 bases at V and 10 bases at J, with 10 bases in the middle. The germline V gene encodes CDR1 LNHNV and CDR2 YYDKDF (reference sequence). CDR3 length equals 13 residues. This CDR3 is CATSRDRFGEQFF. The CDR3 DNA sequence: TGTGCCACCAGCAGAGATCGGTTCGGGGAGCAGTTCTTC. Combining the CDR3 with reference TRBV15 and TRBJ2-1 gives the whole variable domain DAMVIQNPRYQVTQFGKPVTLSCSQTLNHNVMYWYQQKSSQAPKLLFHYYDKDFNNEADTPDNFQSRRPNTSFCFLDIRSPGLGDTAMYLCATSRDRFGEQFFGPGTRLTVL.

V and J are TRBV10-2 and TRBJ1-2, with D perhaps TRBD1 (6 bases). CDR3 length: 14 residues. From germline, CDR1 is WSHSY and CDR2 SAAADI. Trimming cost V 3 bases and J 3 bases, with 11 bases left between them. CDR3 coding DNA: TGCGCCAGCAGTGAAGGACAGTCCTACTATGGCTACACCTTC. It codes for CASSEGQSYYGYTF.

The chain uses TRBV6-1 and TRBJ2-3; 8 bases fit TRBD2. Germline CDR1 and CDR2: MNHNS and SASEGT. The CDR3 is 15 amino acids. Trimming cost V 9 bases and J 5 bases; bases outside gene matches: 13. CDR3 nucleotides: TGTGCCAGTGCTGTGACGGGAGGGCCTAAAGATACGCAGTATTTT. Translating it yields CASAVTGGPKDTQYF.

The chain is built from TRBV5-4 and TRBJ2-2, with D hard to call. V lost 5 bases and J 0 bases, leaving 8 bases between the germline ends. Germline CDR1 SGHNT, CDR2 YYREEE (reference sequence). This CDR3 comprises 14 residues. The CDR3, as DNA: TGTGCCAGCAGTAGGGATCCGAACACCGGGGAGCTGTTTTTT. This codes for CASSRDPNTGELFF.

V gene TRBV5-1 combines with J gene TRBJ2-7, with TRBD1 identical over 11 bases. V lost 3 bases to trimming and J lost 4 bases; unmatched junction nucleotides: 12. Germline CDR1 and CDR2: SGHRS and YFSETQ. The CDR3 loop spans 17 amino acids. This chain's CDR3 is CASSYGPPGQGAYEQYF. The CDR3 coding sequence is TGCGCCAGCAGCTATGGCCCCCCTGGACAGGGGGCTTACGAGCAGTACTTC.

The chain joins TRBV30 to TRBJ2-3, with TRBD1 as a possible D gene (6 bases). The germline CDR1 and CDR2 sequences are GTSNPN and SVGIG (reference sequence). Trimming pared 0 bases from V and 13 bases from J, leaving 11 bases between. The CDR3 runs 11 residues. CDR3 region: CAWSVQGEEYF. The CDR3 DNA is TGTGCCTGGAGTGTACAGGGAGAAGAGTATTTT.

V gene TRBV10-3 combines with J gene TRBJ1-2, with 7 nucleotides matching TRBD1. The CDR3 is 11 amino acids. Trimming removed 8 bases from V and 8 bases from J; junction bases left unmatched: 5. The germline V gene encodes CDR1 ENHRY and CDR2 SYGVKD. The CDR3, as DNA: TGTGCCATCCGGGACAGTGGGGGCTACACCTTC. It specifies CAIRDSGGYTF.

The chain is built from TRBV5-8 and TRBJ2-7; D remains ambiguous. CDR3 size: 12 residues. CDR1 is SGHTS and CDR2 is YDEGEE in the germline V gene. Trimming took 1 base from V and 4 from J, leaving 6 bases between them. The CDR3 DNA reads as TGTGCCAGCAGCTTGTCACTTTACGAGCAGTACTTC. Translating gives CASSLSLYEQYF.

This chain uses TRBV2 with TRBJ2-7, with a weak D call TRBD1 (5 bases). The CDR3 has 10 amino acids. Germline values: CDR1 SNHLY, CDR2 FYNNEI. Trimming took 3 bases from V and 12 from J, leaving 9 bases between them. For the CDR3, the DNA is TGTGCCAGCAGTGATCTCCAGGGGTACTTC. This gives the protein CASSDLQGYF. The variable domain in full, completed from reference TRBV2 and TRBJ2-7, reads EPEVTQTPSHQVTQMGQEVILRCVPISNHLYFYWYRQILGQKVEFLVSFYNNEISEKSEIFDDQFSVERPDGSNFTLKIRSTKLEDSAMYFCASSDLQGYFGPGTRLTVT.

The genes are TRBV19 and TRBJ1-4; TRBD1 might be the D (6 bases). V lost 7 bases to trimming and J lost 7 bases, with 16 bases between them. The V gene's germline CDR1 is LNHDA and CDR2 SQIVND (reference sequence). The CDR3 consists of 14 residues. For the CDR3, the DNA is TGTGCCAGTACCGCGAGCAGGGGAAGTGAAAAACTGTTTTTT. Translating it yields CASTASRGSEKLFF.

J is TRBJ2-5 and V is TRBV6-1; no firm D call. Trimming cost V 5 bases and J 2 bases, with 6 bases left between them. From germline, CDR1 is MNHNS and CDR2 SASEGT. This CDR3 is built from 12 residues. CDR3 sequence: CASSRLQETQYF. CDR3 nucleotides: TGTGCCAGCAGTCGCTTACAAGAGACCCAGTACTTC.

This clone was detected only a few times. The rearrangement joins TRBV18 to TRBJ2-7, with 9 bases fitting TRBD1. Germline trimming cut 3 bases from V and 2 bases from J; bases unmatched to any gene: 2. CDR1 KGHSH and CDR2 LQKENI come from the germline V gene. This CDR3 is 14 amino acids long. CDR3 in amino acids: CASSPGQGPYEQYF. The CDR3 bases are TGTGCCAGCTCACCGGGACAGGGACCCTACGAGCAGTACTTC.

This chain links TRBV6-1 with TRBJ2-5, with 9 bases lining up with TRBD2. Germline CDR1 and CDR2: MNHNS and SASEGT. V was pared by 7 bases and J by 5 bases, with 11 bases of the junction left unmatched. CDR3 length: 15 residues. This CDR3 reads CASTGRGGLRETQYF. The CDR3 DNA follows: TGTGCCAGCACCGGGCGGGGGGGTCTTCGGGAGACCCAGTACTTC.

The chain employs TRBV12-5 and TRBJ2-2; TRBD2 matches 13 bases. This CDR3 has 19 amino acids. The germline V gene encodes CDR1 LGHNT and CDR2 FRNRAP. The junction had 7 bases not matched to a gene; V was cut back by 1 base and J by 2 bases. CDR3 nucleotides: TGTGCTAGTGGTTTGGGACTGACTAGCGGGGGGTCCAACACCGGGGAGCTGTTTTTT. Translation: CASGLGLTSGGSNTGELFF.

The chain joins TRBV2 to TRBJ2-3; 8 nucleotides line up with TRBD1. Per the germline V gene, CDR1 is SNHLY and CDR2 is FYNNEI. CDR3 length: 15 residues. Trimming took 10 bases from V and 0 from J; bases not matched to a gene: 9. Here the CDR3 DNA reads TGTGCCACCAGAGACAGGGGTCTGAGCACAGATACGCAGTATTTT. It yields the protein CATRDRGLSTDTQYF.